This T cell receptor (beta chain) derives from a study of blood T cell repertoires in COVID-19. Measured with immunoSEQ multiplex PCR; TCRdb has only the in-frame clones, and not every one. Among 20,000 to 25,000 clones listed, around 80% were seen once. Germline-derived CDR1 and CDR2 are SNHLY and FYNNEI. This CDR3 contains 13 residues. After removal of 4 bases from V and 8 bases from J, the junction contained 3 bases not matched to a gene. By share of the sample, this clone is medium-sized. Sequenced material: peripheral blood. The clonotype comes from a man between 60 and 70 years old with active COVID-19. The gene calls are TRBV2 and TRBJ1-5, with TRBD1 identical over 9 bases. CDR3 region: CASSVGDREPQHF. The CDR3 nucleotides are TGTGCCAGCAGTGTGGGGGACAGGGAGCCCCAGCATTTT.